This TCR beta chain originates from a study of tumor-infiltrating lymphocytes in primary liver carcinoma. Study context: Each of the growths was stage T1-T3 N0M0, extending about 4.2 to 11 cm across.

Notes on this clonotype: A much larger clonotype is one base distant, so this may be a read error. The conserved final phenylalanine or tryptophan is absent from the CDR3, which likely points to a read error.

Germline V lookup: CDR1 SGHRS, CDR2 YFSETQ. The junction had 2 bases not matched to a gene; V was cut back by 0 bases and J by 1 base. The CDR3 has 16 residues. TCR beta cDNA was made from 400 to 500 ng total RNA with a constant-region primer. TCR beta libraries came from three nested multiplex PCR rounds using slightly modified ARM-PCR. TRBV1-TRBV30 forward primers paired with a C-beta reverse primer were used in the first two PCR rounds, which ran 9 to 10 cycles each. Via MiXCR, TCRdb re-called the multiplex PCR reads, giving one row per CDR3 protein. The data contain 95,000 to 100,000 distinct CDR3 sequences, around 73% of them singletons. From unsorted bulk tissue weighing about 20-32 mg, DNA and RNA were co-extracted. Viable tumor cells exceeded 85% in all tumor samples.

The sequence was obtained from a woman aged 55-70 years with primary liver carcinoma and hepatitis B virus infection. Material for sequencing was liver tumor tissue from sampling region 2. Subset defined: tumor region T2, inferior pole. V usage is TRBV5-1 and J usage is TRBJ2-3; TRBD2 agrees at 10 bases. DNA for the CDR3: TGCGCCAGCAGCTTGGATACTAGCGGGGGCACAGATACGCAGTATCTT. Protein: CASSLDTSGGTDTQYL.